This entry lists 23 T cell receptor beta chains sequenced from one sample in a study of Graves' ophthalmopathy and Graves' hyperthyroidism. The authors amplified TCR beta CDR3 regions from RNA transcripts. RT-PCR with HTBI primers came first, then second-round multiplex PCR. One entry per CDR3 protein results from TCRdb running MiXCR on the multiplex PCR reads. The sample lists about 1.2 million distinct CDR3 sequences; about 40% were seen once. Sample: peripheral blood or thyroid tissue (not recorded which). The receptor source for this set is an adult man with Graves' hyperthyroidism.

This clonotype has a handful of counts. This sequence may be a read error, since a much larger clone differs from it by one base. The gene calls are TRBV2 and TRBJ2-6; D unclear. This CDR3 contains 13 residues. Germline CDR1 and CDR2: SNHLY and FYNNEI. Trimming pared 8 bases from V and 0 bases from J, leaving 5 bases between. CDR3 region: CASAYSGANVLTF. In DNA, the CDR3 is TGTGCCAGCGCATACTCTGGGGCCAACGTCCTGACTTTC.

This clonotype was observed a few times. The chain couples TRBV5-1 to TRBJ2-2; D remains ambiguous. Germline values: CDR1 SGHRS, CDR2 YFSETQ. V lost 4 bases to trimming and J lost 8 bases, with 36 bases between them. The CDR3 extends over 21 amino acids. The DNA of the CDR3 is TGCGCCAGCAGCGCCCTTGGACCGAACAACGTCGGGTCTGTGGTCACTGGGGAGCTGTTTTTT. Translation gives CASSALGPNNVGSVVTGELFF. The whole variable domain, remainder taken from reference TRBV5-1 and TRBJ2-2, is KAGVTQTPRYLIKTRGQQVTLSCSPISGHRSVSWYQQTPGQGLQFLFEYFSETQRNKGNFPGRFSGRQFSNSRSEMNVSTLELGDSALYLCASSALGPNNVGSVVTGELFFGEGSRLTVL.

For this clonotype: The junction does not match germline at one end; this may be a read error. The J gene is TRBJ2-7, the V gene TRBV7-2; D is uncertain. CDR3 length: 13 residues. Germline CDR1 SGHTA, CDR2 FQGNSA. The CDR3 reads CASNGPSSYEQHF. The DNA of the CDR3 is TGTGCCAGCAACGGGCCAAGCTCCTACGAGCAGCACTTC. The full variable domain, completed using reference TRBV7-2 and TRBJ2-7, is GAGVSQSPSNKVTEKGKDVELRCDPISGHTALYWYRQSLGQGLEFLIYFQGNSAPDKSGLPSDRFSAERTGGSVSTLTIQRTQQEDSAVYLCASNGPSSYEQHFGPGTRLTVT.

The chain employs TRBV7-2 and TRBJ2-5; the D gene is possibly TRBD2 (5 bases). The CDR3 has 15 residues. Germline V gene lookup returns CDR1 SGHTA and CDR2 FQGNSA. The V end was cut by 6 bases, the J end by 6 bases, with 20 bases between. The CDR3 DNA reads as TGTGCCAGCAGTGCTACTTATAGCGTCGGCAAGACCCAGTACTTC. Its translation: CASSATYSVGKTQYF.

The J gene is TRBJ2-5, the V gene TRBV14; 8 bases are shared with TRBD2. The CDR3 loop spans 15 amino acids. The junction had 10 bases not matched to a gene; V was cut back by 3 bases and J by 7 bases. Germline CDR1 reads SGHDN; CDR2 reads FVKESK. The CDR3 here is CASSHSAGAHGTQYF. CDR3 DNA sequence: TGTGCCAGCAGCCACTCAGCGGGGGCCCATGGGACCCAGTACTTC.

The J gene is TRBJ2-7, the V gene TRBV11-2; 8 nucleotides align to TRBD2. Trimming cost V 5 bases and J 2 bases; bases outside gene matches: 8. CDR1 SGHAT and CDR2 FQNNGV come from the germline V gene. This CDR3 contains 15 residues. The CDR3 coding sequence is TGTGCCAGCAGCCGAAGAGCGGGAGACACCTACGAGCAGTACTTC. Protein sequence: CASSRRAGDTYEQYF.

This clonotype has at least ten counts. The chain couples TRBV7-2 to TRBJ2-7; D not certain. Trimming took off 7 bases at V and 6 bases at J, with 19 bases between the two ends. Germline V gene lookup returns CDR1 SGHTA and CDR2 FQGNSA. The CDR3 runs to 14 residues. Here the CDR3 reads CASMFTLTASEQYF. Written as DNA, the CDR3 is TGTGCCAGCATGTTTACACTGACCGCAAGCGAGCAGTACTTC.

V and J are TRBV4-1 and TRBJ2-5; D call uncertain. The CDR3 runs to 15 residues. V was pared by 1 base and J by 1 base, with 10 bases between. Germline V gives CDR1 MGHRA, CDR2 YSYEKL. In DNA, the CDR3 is TGCGCCAGCAGCCAAGGTGGCCGGACCCAAGAGACCCAGTACTTC. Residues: CASSQGGRTQETQYF.

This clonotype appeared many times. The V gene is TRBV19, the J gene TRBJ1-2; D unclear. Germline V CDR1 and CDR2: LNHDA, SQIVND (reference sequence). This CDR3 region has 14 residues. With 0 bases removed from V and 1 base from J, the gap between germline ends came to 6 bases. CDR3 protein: CASSIDPRNYGYTF. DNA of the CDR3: TGTGCCAGTAGTATAGATCCTCGTAACTATGGCTACACCTTC.

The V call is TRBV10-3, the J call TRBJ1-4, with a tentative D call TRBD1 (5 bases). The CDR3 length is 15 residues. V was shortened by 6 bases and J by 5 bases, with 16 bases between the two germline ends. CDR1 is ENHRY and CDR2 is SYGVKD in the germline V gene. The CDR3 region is CAISRGIRDNEKLFF. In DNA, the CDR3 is TGTGCCATCAGCCGCGGGATCAGGGACAATGAAAAACTGTTTTTT.

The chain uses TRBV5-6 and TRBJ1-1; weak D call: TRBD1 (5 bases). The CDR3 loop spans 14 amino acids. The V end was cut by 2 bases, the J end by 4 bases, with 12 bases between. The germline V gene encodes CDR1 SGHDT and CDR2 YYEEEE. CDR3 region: CASSFNTGATEAFF. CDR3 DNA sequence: TGTGCCAGCAGCTTTAACACCGGGGCCACTGAAGCTTTCTTT.

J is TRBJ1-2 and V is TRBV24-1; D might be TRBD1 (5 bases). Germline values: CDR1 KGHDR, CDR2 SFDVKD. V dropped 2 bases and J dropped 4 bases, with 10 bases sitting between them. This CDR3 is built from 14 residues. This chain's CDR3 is CATSDSGGLYGYTF. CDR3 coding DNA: TGTGCCACCAGTGATTCCGGGGGTCTCTATGGCTACACCTTC.

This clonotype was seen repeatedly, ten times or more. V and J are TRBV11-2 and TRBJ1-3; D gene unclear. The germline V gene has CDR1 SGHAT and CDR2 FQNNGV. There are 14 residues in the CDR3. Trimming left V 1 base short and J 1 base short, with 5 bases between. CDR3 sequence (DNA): TGTGCCAGCAGCTTAGGGGAGTCTGGAAACACCATATATTTT. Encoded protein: CASSLGESGNTIYF. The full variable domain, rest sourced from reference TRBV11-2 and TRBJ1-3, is EAGVAQSPRYKIIEKRQSVAFWCNPISGHATLYWYQQILGQGPKLLIQFQNNGVVDDSQLPKDRFSAERLKGVDSTLKIQPAKLEDSAVYLCASSLGESGNTIYFGEGSWLTVV.

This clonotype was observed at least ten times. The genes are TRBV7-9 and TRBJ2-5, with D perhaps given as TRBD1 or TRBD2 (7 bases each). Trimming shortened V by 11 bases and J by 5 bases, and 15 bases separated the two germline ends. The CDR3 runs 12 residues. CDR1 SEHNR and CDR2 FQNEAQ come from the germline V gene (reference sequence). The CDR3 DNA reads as TGTGCCTCAGGGGGGGCTATCGAGACCCAGTACTTC. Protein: CASGGAIETQYF.

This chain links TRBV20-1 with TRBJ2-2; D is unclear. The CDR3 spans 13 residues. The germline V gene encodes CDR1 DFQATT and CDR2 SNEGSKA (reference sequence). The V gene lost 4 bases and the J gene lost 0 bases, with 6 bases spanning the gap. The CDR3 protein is CSATTANTGELFF. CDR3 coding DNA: TGCAGTGCTACTACAGCGAACACCGGGGAGCTGTTTTTT.

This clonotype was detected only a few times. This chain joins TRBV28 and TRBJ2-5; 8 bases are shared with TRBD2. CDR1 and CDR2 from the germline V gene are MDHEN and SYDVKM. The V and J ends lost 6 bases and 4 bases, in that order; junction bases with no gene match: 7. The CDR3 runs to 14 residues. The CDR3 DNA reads TGTGCCAGCAGGGAGCGGGAGCGTGGAGAGACCCAGTACTTC. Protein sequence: CASRERERGETQYF. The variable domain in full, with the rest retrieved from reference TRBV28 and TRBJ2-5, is DVKVTQSSRYLVKRTGEKVFLECVQDMDHENMFWYRQDPGLGLRLIYFSYDVKMKEKGDIPEGYSVSREKKERFSLILESASTNQTSMYLCASRERERGETQYFGPGTRLLVL.

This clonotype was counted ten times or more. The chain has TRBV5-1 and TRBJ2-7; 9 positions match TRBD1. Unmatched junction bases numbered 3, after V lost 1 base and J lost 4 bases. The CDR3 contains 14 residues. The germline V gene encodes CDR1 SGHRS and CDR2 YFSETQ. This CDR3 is CASSLLDRGYEQYF. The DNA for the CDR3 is TGCGCCAGCAGCTTGTTGGACAGGGGTTACGAGCAGTACTTC.

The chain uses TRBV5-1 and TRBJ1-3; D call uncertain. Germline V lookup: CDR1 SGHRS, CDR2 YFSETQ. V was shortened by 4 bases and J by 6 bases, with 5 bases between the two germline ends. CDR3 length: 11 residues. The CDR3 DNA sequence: TGCGCCAGCAGCGTAGAAAACACCATATATTTT. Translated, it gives CASSVENTIYF. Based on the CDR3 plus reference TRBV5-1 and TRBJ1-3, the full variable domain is KAGVTQTPRYLIKTRGQQVTLSCSPISGHRSVSWYQQTPGQGLQFLFEYFSETQRNKGNFPGRFSGRQFSNSRSEMNVSTLELGDSALYLCASSVENTIYFGEGSWLTVV.

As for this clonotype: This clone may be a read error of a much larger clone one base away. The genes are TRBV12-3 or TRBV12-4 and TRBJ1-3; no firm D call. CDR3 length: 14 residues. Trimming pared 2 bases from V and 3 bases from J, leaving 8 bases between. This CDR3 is CASSLSGIGNTIYF. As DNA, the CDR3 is TGTGCCAGCAGTTTATCCGGTATTGGAAACACCATATATTTT.

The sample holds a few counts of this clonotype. CDR3 sequence reads: CASSQESGGTGELFF. In DNA, the CDR3 is TGCGCCAGCAGCCAAGAATCGGGTGGCACCGGGGAGCTGTTTTTT. This chain uses TRBV4-1 with TRBJ2-2; the D is unclear. Trimming stripped 0 bases from V and 4 bases from J, with 9 bases between. CDR3 length equals 15 residues. Germline V gene data show CDR1 as MGHRA and CDR2 as YSYEKL.

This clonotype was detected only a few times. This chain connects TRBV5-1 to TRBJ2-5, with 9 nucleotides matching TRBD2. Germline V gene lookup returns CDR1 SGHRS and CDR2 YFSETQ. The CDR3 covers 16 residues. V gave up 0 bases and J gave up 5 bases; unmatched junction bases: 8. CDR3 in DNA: TGCGCCAGCAGCTTGGCCGCTAGCGGGATGGGGGAGACCCAGTACTTC. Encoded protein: CASSLAASGMGETQYF.

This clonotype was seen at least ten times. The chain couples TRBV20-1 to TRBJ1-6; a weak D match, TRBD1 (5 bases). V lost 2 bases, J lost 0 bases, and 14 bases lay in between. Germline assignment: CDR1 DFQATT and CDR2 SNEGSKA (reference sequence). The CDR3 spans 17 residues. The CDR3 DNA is TGCAGTGCTAGAAATACAGGCCTGAGCTCCTATAATTCACCCCTCCACTTT. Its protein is CSARNTGLSSYNSPLHF.

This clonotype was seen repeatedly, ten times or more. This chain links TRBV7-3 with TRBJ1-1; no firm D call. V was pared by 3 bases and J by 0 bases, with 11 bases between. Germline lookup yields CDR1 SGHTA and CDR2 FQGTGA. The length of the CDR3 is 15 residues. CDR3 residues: CASSFIRQLNTEAFF. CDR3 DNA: TGTGCCAGCAGCTTTATACGGCAGCTGAACACTGAAGCTTTCTTT.